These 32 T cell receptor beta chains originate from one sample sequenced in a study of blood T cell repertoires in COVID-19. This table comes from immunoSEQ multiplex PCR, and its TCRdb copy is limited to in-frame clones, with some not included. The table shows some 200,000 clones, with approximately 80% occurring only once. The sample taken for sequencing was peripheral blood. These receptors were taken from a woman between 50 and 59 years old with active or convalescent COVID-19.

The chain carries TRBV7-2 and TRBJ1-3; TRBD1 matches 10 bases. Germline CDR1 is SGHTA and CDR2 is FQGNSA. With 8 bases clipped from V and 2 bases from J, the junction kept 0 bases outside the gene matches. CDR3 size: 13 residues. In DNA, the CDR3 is TGTGCCAGCGGGACAGGGGCTGGAAACACCATATATTTT. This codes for CASGTGAGNTIYF.

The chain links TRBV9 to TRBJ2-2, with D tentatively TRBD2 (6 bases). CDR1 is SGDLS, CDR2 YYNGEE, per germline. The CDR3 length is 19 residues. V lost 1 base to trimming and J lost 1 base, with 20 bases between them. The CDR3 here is CASSVRDSRALLNTGELFF. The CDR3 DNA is TGTGCCAGCAGCGTACGGGACTCGCGGGCTTTGCTGAACACCGGGGAGCTGTTTTTT.

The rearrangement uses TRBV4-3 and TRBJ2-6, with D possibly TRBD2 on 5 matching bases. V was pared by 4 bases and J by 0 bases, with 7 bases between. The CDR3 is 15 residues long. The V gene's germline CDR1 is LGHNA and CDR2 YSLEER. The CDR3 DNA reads TGCGCCAGCAGCCCGGGGAGCTCTGGGGCCAACGTCCTGACTTTC. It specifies CASSPGSSGANVLTF.

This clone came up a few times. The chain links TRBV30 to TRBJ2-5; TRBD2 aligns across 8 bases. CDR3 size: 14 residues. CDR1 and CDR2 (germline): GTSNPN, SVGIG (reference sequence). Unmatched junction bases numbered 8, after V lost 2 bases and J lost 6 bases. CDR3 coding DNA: TGTGCCTGGAGTATATCGGGGGGGCGAAAGACCCAGTACTTC. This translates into CAWSISGGRKTQYF.

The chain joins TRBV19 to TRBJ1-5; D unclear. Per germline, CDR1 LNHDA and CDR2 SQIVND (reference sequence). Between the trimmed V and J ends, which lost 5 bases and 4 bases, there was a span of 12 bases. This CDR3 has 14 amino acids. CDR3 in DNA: TGTGCCAGTAGTGCAGGCTTGTCAAATCAGCCCCAGCATTTT. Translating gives CASSAGLSNQPQHF. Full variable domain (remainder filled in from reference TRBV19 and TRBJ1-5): DGGITQSPKYLFRKEGQNVTLSCEQNLNHDAMYWYRQDPGQGLRLIYYSQIVNDFQKGDIAEGYSVSREKKESFPLTVTSAQKNPTAFYLCASSAGLSNQPQHFGDGTRLSIL.

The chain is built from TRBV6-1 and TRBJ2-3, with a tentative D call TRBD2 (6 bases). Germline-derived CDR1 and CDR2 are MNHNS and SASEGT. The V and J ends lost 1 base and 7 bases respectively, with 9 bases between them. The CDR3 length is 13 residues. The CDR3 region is CASSEEGRYTQYF. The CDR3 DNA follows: TGTGCCAGCAGTGAAGAAGGGAGGTATACGCAGTATTTT.

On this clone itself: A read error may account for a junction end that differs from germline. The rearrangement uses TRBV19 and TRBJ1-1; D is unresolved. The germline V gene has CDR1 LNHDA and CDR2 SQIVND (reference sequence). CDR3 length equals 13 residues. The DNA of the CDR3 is TGTGCCAGTAGTACACACGGGAACGCTGAAGCTTTCTTT. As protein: CASSTHGNAEAFF.

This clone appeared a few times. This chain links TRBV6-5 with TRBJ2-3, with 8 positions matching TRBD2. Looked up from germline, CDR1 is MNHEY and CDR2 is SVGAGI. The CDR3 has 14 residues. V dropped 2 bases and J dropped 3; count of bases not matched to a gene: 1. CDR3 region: CASSYRGGTDTQYF. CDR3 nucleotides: TGTGCCAGCAGTTACCGGGGGGGGACAGATACGCAGTATTTT.

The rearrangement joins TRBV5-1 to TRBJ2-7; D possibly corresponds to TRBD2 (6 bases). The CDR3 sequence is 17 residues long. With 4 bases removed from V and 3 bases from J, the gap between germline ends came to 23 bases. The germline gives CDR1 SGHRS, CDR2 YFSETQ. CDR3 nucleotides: TGCGCCAGCAGCGCTGGTCAGGGCGGAGGGGTTGGCTACGAGCAGTACTTC. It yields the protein CASSAGQGGGVGYEQYF.

The CDR3 is CAWSWVGVGNTGELFF. For the CDR3, the DNA is TGTGCCTGGAGTTGGGTAGGGGTGGGGAACACCGGGGAGCTGTTTTTT. This chain joins TRBV30 and TRBJ2-2, with a weak D call TRBD1 (5 bases). V was clipped by 2 bases and J by 1 base, with 14 bases between them. The germline V gene encodes CDR1 GTSNPN and CDR2 SVGIG (reference sequence). This CDR3 is 16 amino acids long. The complete variable domain, with remaining parts taken from reference TRBV30 and TRBJ2-2, reads SQTIHQWPATLVQPVGSPLSLECTVEGTSNPNLYWYRQAAGRGLQLLFYSVGIGQISSEVPQNLSASRPQDRQFILSSKKLLLSDSGFYLCAWSWVGVGNTGELFFGEGSRLTVL.

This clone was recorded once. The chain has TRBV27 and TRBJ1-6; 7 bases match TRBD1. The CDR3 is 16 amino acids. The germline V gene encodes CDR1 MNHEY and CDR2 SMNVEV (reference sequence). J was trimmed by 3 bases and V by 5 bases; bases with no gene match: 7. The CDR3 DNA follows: TGTGCCAGCAGTGACCGGGACAGCTACTATAATTCACCCCTCCACTTT. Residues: CASSDRDSYYNSPLHF.

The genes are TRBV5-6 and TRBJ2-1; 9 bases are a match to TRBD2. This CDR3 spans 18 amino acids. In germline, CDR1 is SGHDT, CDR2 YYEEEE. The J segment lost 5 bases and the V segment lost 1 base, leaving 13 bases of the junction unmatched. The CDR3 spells CASSLWARDSGGNNEQFF. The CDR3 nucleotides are TGTGCCAGCAGCTTGTGGGCCAGGGATAGCGGGGGAAACAATGAGCAGTTCTTC.

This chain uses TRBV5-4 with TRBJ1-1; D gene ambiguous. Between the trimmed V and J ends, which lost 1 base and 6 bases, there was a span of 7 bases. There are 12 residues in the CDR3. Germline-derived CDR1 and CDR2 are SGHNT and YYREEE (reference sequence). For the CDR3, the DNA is TGTGCCAGCAGCTTGCCGGGGTCTGAAGCTTTCTTT. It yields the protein CASSLPGSEAFF.

The CDR3 DNA is TGTGCCAGCAGTGCCCAGACAGGGGGCGAATATGGCTACACCTTC. Amino acid sequence: CASSAQTGGEYGYTF. The chain recombines TRBV2 with TRBJ1-2; 10 bases align to TRBD1. The CDR3 is made up of 15 amino acids. V lost 4 bases, J lost 5 bases, and 7 bases stayed unmatched. Per the germline V gene, CDR1 is SNHLY and CDR2 is FYNNEI. Full variable domain (remainder filled in from reference TRBV2 and TRBJ1-2): EPEVTQTPSHQVTQMGQEVILRCVPISNHLYFYWYRQILGQKVEFLVSFYNNEISEKSEIFDDQFSVERPDGSNFTLKIRSTKLEDSAMYFCASSAQTGGEYGYTFGSGTRLTVV.

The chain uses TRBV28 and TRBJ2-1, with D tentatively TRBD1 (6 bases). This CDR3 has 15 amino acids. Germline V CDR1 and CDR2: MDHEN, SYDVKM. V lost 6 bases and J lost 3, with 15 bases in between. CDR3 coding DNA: TGTGCCAGCAGCCTCCAGGGGATCAACTACAATGAGCAGTTCTTC. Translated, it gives CASSLQGINYNEQFF. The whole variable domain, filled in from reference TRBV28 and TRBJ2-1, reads DVKVTQSSRYLVKRTGEKVFLECVQDMDHENMFWYRQDPGLGLRLIYFSYDVKMKEKGDIPEGYSVSREKKERFSLILESASTNQTSMYLCASSLQGINYNEQFFGPGTRLTVL.

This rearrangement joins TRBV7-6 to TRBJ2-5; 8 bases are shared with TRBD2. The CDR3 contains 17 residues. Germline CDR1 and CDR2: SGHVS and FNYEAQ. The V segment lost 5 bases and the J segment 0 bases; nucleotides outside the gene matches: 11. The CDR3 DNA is TGTGCCAGCAGCAATATACGGACTAGCAGAAACCAAGAGACCCAGTACTTC. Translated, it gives CASSNIRTSRNQETQYF.

The CDR3 here is CSARGSGNTEAFF. DNA of the CDR3: TGCAGCGCCCGGGGATCCGGGAACACTGAAGCTTTCTTT. The genes are TRBV29-1 and TRBJ1-1; D not resolved. Trimming removed 7 bases from V and 1 base from J, with 13 bases in between. The CDR3 is 13 amino acids. Germline V CDR1 and CDR2: SQVTM, ANQGSEA. Filled out from reference TRBV29-1 and TRBJ1-1, the complete variable domain reads SAVISQKPSRDICQRGTSLTIQCQVDSQVTMMFWYRQQPGQSLTLIATANQGSEATYESGFVIDKFPISRPNLTFSTLTVSNMSPEDSSIYLCSARGSGNTEAFFGQGTRLTVV.

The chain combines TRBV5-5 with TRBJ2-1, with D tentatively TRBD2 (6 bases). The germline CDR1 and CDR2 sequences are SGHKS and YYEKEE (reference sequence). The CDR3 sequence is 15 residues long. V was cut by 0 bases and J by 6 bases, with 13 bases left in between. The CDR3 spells CASSLGDSDGNEQFF. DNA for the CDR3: TGTGCCAGCAGCTTGGGGGACTCCGACGGCAATGAGCAGTTCTTC. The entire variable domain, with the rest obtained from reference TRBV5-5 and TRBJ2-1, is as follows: DAGVTQSPTHLIKTRGQQVTLRCSPISGHKSVSWYQQVLGQGPQFIFQYYEKEERGRGNFPDRFSARQFPNYSSELNVNALLLGDSALYLCASSLGDSDGNEQFFGPGTRLTVL.

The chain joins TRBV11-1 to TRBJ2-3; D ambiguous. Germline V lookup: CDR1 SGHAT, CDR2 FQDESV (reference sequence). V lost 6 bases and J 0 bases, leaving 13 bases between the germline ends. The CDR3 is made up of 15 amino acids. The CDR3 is CASSKGETSTDTQYF. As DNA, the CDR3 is TGTGCCAGCAGTAAAGGCGAGACTAGCACAGATACGCAGTATTTT.

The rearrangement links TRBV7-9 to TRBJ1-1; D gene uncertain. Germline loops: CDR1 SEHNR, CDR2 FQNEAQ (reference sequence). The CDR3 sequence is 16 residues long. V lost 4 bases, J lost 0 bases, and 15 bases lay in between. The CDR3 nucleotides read TGTGCCAGCAGCTCAGATAGGCCAACTATGAACACTGAAGCTTTCTTT. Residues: CASSSDRPTMNTEAFF.

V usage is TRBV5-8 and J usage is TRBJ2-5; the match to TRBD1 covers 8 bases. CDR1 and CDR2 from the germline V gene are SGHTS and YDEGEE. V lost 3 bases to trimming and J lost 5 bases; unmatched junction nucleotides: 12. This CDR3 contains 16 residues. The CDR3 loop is CASSSGQGDRSETQYF. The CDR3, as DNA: TGTGCCAGCAGCTCAGGACAGGGAGACAGGAGCGAGACCCAGTACTTC.

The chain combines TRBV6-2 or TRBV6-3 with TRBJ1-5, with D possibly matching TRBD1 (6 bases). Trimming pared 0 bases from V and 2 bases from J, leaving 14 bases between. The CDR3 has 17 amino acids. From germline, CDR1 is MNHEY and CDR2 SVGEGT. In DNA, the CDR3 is TGTGCCAGCAGTTACTCGAGCAGGGGTAGGCGCAATCAGCCCCAGCATTTT. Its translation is CASSYSSRGRRNQPQHF.

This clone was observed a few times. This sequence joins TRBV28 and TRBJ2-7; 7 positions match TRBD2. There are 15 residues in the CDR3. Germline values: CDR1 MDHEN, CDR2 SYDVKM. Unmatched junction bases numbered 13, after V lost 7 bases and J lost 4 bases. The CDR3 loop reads CASISWGAGKYEQYF. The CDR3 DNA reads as TGTGCCAGCATCTCATGGGGAGCGGGGAAGTACGAGCAGTACTTC.

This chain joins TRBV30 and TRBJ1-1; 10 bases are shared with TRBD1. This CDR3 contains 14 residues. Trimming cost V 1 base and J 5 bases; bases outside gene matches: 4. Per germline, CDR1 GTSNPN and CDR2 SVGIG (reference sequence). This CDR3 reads CAWSGDRGWTEAFF. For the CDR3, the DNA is TGTGCCTGGAGTGGGGACAGGGGTTGGACTGAAGCTTTCTTT. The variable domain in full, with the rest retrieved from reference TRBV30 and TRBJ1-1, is SQTIHQWPATLVQPVGSPLSLECTVEGTSNPNLYWYRQAAGRGLQLLFYSVGIGQISSEVPQNLSASRPQDRQFILSSKKLLLSDSGFYLCAWSGDRGWTEAFFGQGTRLTVV.

CDR3 in DNA: TGTGCTAGTGGTTTGGCGATAGGACAGGGGGTGAACACTGAAGCTTTCTTT. This sequence encodes CASGLAIGQGVNTEAFF. V and J are TRBV12-5 and TRBJ1-1; 10 bases fit TRBD1. Trimming removed 1 base from V and 0 bases from J; junction bases left unmatched: 5. CDR3 length: 17 residues. The germline gives CDR1 LGHNT, CDR2 FRNRAP.

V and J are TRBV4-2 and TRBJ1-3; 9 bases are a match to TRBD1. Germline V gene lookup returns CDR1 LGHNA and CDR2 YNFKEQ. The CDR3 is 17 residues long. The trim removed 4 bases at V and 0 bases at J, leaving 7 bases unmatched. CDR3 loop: CASSPGQGPSSGNTIYF. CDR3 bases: TGTGCCAGCAGCCCGGGACAGGGCCCGAGCTCTGGAAACACCATATATTTT.

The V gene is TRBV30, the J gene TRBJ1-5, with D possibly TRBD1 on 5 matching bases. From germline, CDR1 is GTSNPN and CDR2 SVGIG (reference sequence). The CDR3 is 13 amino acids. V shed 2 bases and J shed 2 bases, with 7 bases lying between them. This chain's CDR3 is CAWSTGRNQPQHF. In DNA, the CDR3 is TGTGCCTGGAGTACAGGACGCAATCAGCCCCAGCATTTT. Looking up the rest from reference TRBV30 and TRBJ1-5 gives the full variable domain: SQTIHQWPATLVQPVGSPLSLECTVEGTSNPNLYWYRQAAGRGLQLLFYSVGIGQISSEVPQNLSASRPQDRQFILSSKKLLLSDSGFYLCAWSTGRNQPQHFGDGTRLSIL.

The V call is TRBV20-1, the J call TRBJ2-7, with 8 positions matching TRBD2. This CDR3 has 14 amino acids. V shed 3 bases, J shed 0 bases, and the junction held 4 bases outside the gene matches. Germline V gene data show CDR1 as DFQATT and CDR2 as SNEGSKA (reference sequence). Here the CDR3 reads CSASSGLASYEQYF. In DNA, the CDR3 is TGCAGTGCTAGTTCCGGACTAGCCTCCTACGAGCAGTACTTC.

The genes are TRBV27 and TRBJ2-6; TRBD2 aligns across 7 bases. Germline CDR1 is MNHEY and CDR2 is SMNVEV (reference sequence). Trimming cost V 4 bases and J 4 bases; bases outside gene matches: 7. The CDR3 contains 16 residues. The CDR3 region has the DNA TGTGCCAGCAGTTCCCGGCGGGGGTTCGGGGCCAACGTCCTGACTTTC. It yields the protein CASSSRRGFGANVLTF.

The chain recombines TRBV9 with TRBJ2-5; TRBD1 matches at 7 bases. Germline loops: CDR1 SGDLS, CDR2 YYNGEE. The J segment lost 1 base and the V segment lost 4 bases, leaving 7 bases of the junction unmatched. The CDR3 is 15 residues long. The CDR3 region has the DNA TGTGCCAGCAGCCCCAGCTACAGGGGCCAAGAGACCCAGTACTTC. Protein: CASSPSYRGQETQYF.

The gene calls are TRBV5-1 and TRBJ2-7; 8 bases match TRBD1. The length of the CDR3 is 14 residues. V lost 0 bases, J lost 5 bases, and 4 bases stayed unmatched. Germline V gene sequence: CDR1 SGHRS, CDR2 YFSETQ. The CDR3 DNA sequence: TGCGCCAGCAGCTTGGGGCAGGGGGCTAACGAGCAGTACTTC. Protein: CASSLGQGANEQYF.

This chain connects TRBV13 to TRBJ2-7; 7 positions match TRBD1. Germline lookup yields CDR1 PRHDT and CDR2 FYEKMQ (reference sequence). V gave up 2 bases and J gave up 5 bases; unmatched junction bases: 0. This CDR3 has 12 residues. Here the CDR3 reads CASSLTGDEQYF. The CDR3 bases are TGTGCCAGCAGCTTAACAGGGGACGAGCAGTACTTC.